This T cell receptor (beta chain) was documented in a study of blood T cells in healthy people across ages. Study-wide findings and caveats: Unsorted PBMC input precluded a conclusive naive versus antigen-experienced comparison.

Regarding this clonotype: Its antigen remains unidentified.

The ends lost 3 bases at V and 2 bases at J; junction bases unmatched: 10. Per germline, CDR1 DFQATT and CDR2 SNEGSKA (reference sequence). This CDR3 has 16 residues. No fewer than 5.5 micrograms of total RNA were isolated from every sample. For the second PCR, which ran for roughly 7 to 11 cycles, a sample-barcoded 5' primer and a J-beta primer mix were used. Tags on each cDNA molecule came from a template-switch adaptor with 12 random nucleotides. Every sample produced at least 3 million CDR3-containing paired-end reads. MiXCR was run by TCRdb on the 5' RACE reads, yielding one entry per CDR3 protein. The table shows 920,000 or so distinct CDR3 sequences, with around 43% occurring only once.

The sample consisted of blood. The chain joins TRBV20-1 to TRBJ2-7, with 10 bases fitting TRBD1. The source of this sequence is a woman between 55 and 75 years old in good health. In nucleotides, the CDR3 is TGCAGTGCTAGCGCTATCCCGGGACAGGGGACCTACGAGCAGTACTTC. Translation: CSASAIPGQGTYEQYF.